These 6 T cell receptor beta chains originate from one sample sequenced in a study of blood T cells in healthy people across ages. Sample-barcoded 5' priming and a J-beta primer mix drove a second PCR of 7 to 11 cycles. TCRdb re-derived calls from the 5' RACE reads in MiXCR, one entry per CDR3 protein. The sample carries about 830,000 distinct CDR3 sequences, 58% recorded once. The sample was blood. These receptors were collected from a man aged 25 to 40 in good health.

The V call is TRBV7-2, the J call TRBJ1-1; D uncertain. From germline, CDR1 is SGHTA and CDR2 FQGNSA. The length of the CDR3 is 14 residues. Trimming took 5 bases from V and 1 from J, leaving 11 bases between them. For the CDR3, the DNA is TGTGCCAGCAGCCCTAGTGAGGCGAACACTGAAGCTTTCTTT. Translating it yields CASSPSEANTEAFF.

The chain employs TRBV12-5 and TRBJ2-1; no clear D gene. The V gene's germline CDR1 is LGHNT and CDR2 FRNRAP. The CDR3 has 16 amino acids. V dropped 2 bases and J dropped 2 bases, with 13 bases sitting between them. CDR3 DNA sequence: TGTGCTAGTGGTTTGATAGACGCCATTACCTACAATGAGCAGTTCTTC. This encodes CASGLIDAITYNEQFF.

The CDR3 DNA reads as TGTGCCAGCAGCTTAGCTCGGGGCCATGGAACTGAAGCTTTCTTT. Encoded protein: CASSLARGHGTEAFF. The chain has TRBV7-2 and TRBJ1-1; TRBD1 might be the D (5 bases). The length of the CDR3 is 15 residues. V dropped 0 bases and J dropped 5 bases, with 13 bases sitting between them. The V gene's germline CDR1 is SGHTA and CDR2 FQGNSA.

This sequence joins TRBV12-3 or TRBV12-4 and TRBJ2-5; 11 nucleotides align to TRBD1. V dropped 6 bases and J dropped 4; count of bases not matched to a gene: 7. The CDR3 has 15 amino acids. Written as DNA, the CDR3 is TGTGCCAGCAGCCGCCGGGGACAGGGGGGAGAGACCCAGTACTTC. This translates into CASSRRGQGGETQYF.

This chain links TRBV7-2 with TRBJ2-5; the D gene is possibly TRBD2 (5 bases). The J call may be faulty, since TRBJ2-7 better matches the DNA end. This CDR3 contains 13 residues. The germline V gene encodes CDR1 SGHTA and CDR2 FQGNSA. Written as DNA, the CDR3 is TGTGCCAGCAGCCAACGAGGGTTTAACGAGCAGTACTTC. Amino acid sequence: CASSQRGFNEQYF.

The chain has TRBV6-5 and TRBJ1-4; D unresolved. The CDR3 loop spans 14 amino acids. Per germline, CDR1 MNHEY and CDR2 SVGAGI. The V end was cut by 7 bases, the J end by 7 bases, with 16 bases between. As DNA, the CDR3 is TGTGCCAGCAAACCAGGAACGAGTTCTGAAAAACTGTTTTTT. Translating gives CASKPGTSSEKLFF.